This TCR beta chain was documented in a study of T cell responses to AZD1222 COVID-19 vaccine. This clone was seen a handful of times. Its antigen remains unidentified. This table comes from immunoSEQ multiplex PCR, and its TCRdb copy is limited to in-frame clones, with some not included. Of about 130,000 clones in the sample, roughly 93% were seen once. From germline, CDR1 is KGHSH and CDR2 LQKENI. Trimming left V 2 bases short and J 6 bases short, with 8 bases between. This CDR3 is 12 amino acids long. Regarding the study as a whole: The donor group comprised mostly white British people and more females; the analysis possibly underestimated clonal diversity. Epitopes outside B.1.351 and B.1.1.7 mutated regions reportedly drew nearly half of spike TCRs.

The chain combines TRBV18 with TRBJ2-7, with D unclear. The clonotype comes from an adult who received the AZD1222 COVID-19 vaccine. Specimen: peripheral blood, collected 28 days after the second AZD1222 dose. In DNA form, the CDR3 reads TGTGCCAGCTCACCAGAATCGGCCGAGCAGTACTTC. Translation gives CASSPESAEQYF.